These T cell receptor beta chains were read from a single sample in a study of T-cell reconstitution after alpha-beta-depleted transplantation in children. TCRdb reprocessed the PCR reads with MiXCR, giving one entry per CDR3 protein. In the table there are roughly 790,000 distinct CDR3 sequences, less than 20% of which are singletons. Here the sequenced sample was PBMCs, mostly from graft donor cells, taken 360 days after TCRalphabeta/CD19-depleted stem cell transplant. The receptors stem from a male patient between 5 and 17 years old who had a stem cell transplant for acute lymphoblastic leukemia, so the T cells may come from the graft donor. CDR3s include the opening cysteine and the closing phenylalanine or tryptophan. Fields, in order: V gene, clone size, J gene, D gene, CDR3 protein, CDR3 DNA. A D gene is named only where the DNA matches it firmly. Expanded clones are given a class, and other clones once, few, many or no size at all.

V: TRBV9
size: -
J: TRBJ2-2
D: -
CDR3: CASSVEGGGGRTITLPNTGELFF
DNA: TGTGCCAGCAGCGTAGAAGGGGGGGGCGGAAGGACTATCACCCTCCCGAACACCGGGGAGCTGTTTTTT

V: TRBV7-2
size: many
J: TRBJ2-1
D: -
CDR3: CASSGVGVWNNEQFF
DNA: TGTGCCAGCAGCGGGGTGGGAGTGTGGAACAATGAGCAGTTCTTC

V: TRBV10-3
size: many
J: TRBJ2-2
D: -
CDR3: CAISERGPNGELFF
DNA: TGTGCCATCAGTGAGAGGGGTCCAAACGGGGAGCTGTTTTTT

V: TRBV5-1
size: few
J: TRBJ2-1
D: TRBD1
CDR3: CASSLVFRGQGRSEQFF
DNA: TGCGCCAGCAGCTTGGTGTTTCGGGGACAGGGGAGGAGTGAGCAGTTCTTC

V: TRBV12-3/TRBV12-4
size: many
J: TRBJ2-7
D: TRBD2
CDR3: CASSPIPRTSRYEQYF
DNA: TGTGCCAGCAGTCCAATCCCTCGGACTAGCCGGTACGAGCAGTACTTC

V: TRBV12-3/TRBV12-4
size: many
J: TRBJ2-7
D: -
CDR3: CASSLGGFVEQYF
DNA: TGTGCCAGCAGTTTAGGTGGATTCGTCGAGCAGTACTTC

V: TRBV5-1
size: many
J: TRBJ2-1
D: TRBD2
CDR3: CASSLTSGRLTNEQFF
DNA: TGCGCCAGCAGCTTGACTAGCGGGAGGCTAACGAATGAGCAGTTCTTC

V: TRBV10-3
size: many
J: TRBJ2-7
D: -
CDR3: CAIKGGEDEQYF
DNA: TGTGCCATCAAAGGAGGGGAGGACGAGCAGTACTTC

V: TRBV29-1
size: -
J: TRBJ2-5
D: -
CDR3: CSDSVGWETQYF
DNA: TGCAGCGATAGCGTTGGATGGGAGACCCAGTACTTC

V: TRBV19
size: -
J: TRBJ1-5
D: -
CDR3: CASKRRVEGNSNQPQHF
DNA: TGTGCCAGTAAGCGCAGAGTCGAGGGAAATAGCAATCAGCCCCAGCATTTT

V: TRBV7-9
size: -
J: TRBJ2-4
D: TRBD2
CDR3: CASGPPGGSGEYF
DNA: TGTGCCAGCGGACCTCCCGGCGGGAGCGGAGAGTACTTC

V: TRBV7-9
size: -
J: TRBJ1-5
D: -
CDR3: CASSFGASQPQHF
DNA: TGTGCCAGCAGCTTTGGGGCCAGCCAGCCCCAGCATTTT

V: TRBV7-2
size: many
J: TRBJ1-2
D: -
CDR3: CASSFGASRGYTF
DNA: TGTGCCAGCAGCTTCGGAGCCTCTCGTGGGTACACCTTC

V: TRBV29-1
size: -
J: TRBJ1-4
D: -
CDR3: CSVEGGAVAKLFF
DNA: TGCAGCGTTGAAGGCGGTGCAGTCGCAAAACTGTTTTTT

V: TRBV20-1
size: many
J: TRBJ1-1
D: -
CDR3: CRAQRGGNTEAFF
DNA: TGCAGGGCACAGAGGGGCGGGAACACTGAAGCTTTCTTT

V: TRBV29-1
size: few
J: TRBJ2-6
D: -
CDR3: CSAVGNSGANVLTF
DNA: TGCAGCGCCGTGGGAAACTCTGGGGCCAACGTCCTGACTTTC

V: TRBV20-1
size: -
J: TRBJ2-5
D: -
CDR3: CSGLRDNQETQYF
DNA: TGCAGTGGCCTCAGGGACAACCAAGAGACCCAGTACTTC

V: TRBV6-4
size: -
J: TRBJ2-7
D: TRBD2
CDR3: CASSVAGRDEQYF
DNA: TGTGCCAGCAGTGTAGCGGGACGCGACGAGCAGTACTTC

V: TRBV5-1
size: -
J: TRBJ1-4
D: -
CDR3: CASSFDGATNEKLFF
DNA: TGCGCCAGCAGCTTTGACGGTGCAACTAATGAAAAACTGTTTTTT

V: TRBV20-1
size: -
J: TRBJ2-1
D: -
CDR3: CSAAKGDNEQFF
DNA: TGCAGTGCCGCAAAGGGGGACAATGAGCAGTTCTTC

V: TRBV7-6
size: -
J: TRBJ2-3
D: -
CDR3: CASSLVRFPDTQYF
DNA: TGTGCCAGCAGCTTAGTGAGGTTCCCAGATACGCAGTATTTT

V: TRBV19
size: -
J: TRBJ1-1
D: -
CDR3: CASSIPGHGNTEAFF
DNA: TGTGCCAGTAGTATACCGGGACACGGGAACACTGAAGCTTTCTTT

V: TRBV19
size: -
J: TRBJ2-7
D: TRBD1
CDR3: CASSIPGQGAVEQYF
DNA: TGTGCCAGTAGTATCCCGGGACAGGGGGCGGTGGAGCAGTACTTC

V: TRBV3-1
size: -
J: TRBJ2-1
D: -
CDR3: CASSQGGRKVNNEQFF
DNA: TGTGCCAGCAGCCAAGGGGGGAGGAAGGTGAACAATGAGCAGTTCTTC

V: TRBV10-1
size: few
J: TRBJ2-1
D: TRBD2
CDR3: CASSARILADNEQFF
DNA: TGCGCCAGCAGTGCCAGGATCCTAGCGGACAATGAGCAGTTCTTC

V: TRBV7-3
size: -
J: TRBJ2-3
D: -
CDR3: CASSHGLTSTDTQYF
DNA: TGTGCCAGCAGCCACGGACTAACTAGCACAGATACGCAGTATTTT

V: TRBV29-1
size: -
J: TRBJ2-2
D: -
CDR3: CSGGNTGELFF
DNA: TGCAGCGGGGGCAACACCGGGGAGCTGTTTTTT

V: TRBV7-9
size: -
J: TRBJ1-2
D: -
CDR3: CASSFSGYTF
DNA: TGTGCCAGCAGCTTTTCTGGCTACACCTTC

V: TRBV6-1
size: -
J: TRBJ2-7
D: TRBD2
CDR3: CASRDGPERGRAYEQYF
DNA: TGTGCCAGCAGAGATGGTCCCGAGCGCGGGAGGGCCTACGAGCAGTACTTC

V: TRBV5-1
size: many
J: TRBJ2-7
D: -
CDR3: CASSSTYEQYF
DNA: TGTGCCAGCAGTTCTACCTACGAGCAGTACTTC

V: TRBV30
size: -
J: TRBJ2-7
D: TRBD2
CDR3: CAFDWTSATYEQYF
DNA: TGTGCCTTCGATTGGACTAGCGCAACGTACGAGCAGTACTTC

V: TRBV7-8
size: few
J: TRBJ2-3
D: -
CDR3: CASSRPPRWGGTDTQYF
DNA: TGTGCCAGCAGTAGACCCCCCCGTTGGGGGGGCACAGATACGCAGTATTTT

V: TRBV7-9
size: few
J: TRBJ2-7
D: -
CDR3: CASSPRLDSYEQYF
DNA: TGTGCCAGCAGCCCTCGACTAGACTCCTACGAGCAGTACTTC

V: TRBV11-2
size: -
J: TRBJ2-4
D: TRBD1
CDR3: CASSLNPYPAGTGDFVAKNIQYF
DNA: TGTGCCAGCAGCTTAAACCCATACCCTGCCGGGACAGGGGACTTCGTAGCCAAAAACATTCAGTACTTC